These 23 T cell receptor beta chains came from one sample sequenced in a study of blood T cells in healthy people across ages. A J-beta primer mix and a sample-barcoded 5' primer were used in a second PCR of about 6 to 12 cycles. TCRdb reprocessed the 5' RACE reads with MiXCR, giving one entry per CDR3 protein. The sample has hundreds of thousands of distinct CDR3 sequences, roughly 25% seen once. These data are also associated with another study on T cells of mothers and their children.

Specimen: blood. All receptors come from a boy aged 5-17 years in good health.

Only a few counts were recorded for this clonotype. The chain couples TRBV2 to TRBJ2-7; TRBD2 agrees at 8 bases. CDR1 and CDR2 (germline): SNHLY, FYNNEI. The CDR3 totals 12 residues. J gave up 2 bases and V 8 bases, and 2 bases lay outside the gene matches. The CDR3 coding sequence is TGTGCCAGCGGTAGCGGGGCCTACGAGCAGTACTTC. It specifies CASGSGAYEQYF.

This clonotype was detected a few times. The chain couples TRBV24-1 to TRBJ2-1, with TRBD1 matching over 8 bases. Germline lookup yields CDR1 KGHDR and CDR2 SFDVKD. This CDR3 spans 15 amino acids. V shed 5 bases and J 7 bases; nucleotides not matched to a gene: 9. The CDR3 DNA reads as TGTGCCACCAGTGCCGCGGACAGGGTAGCGAATGAGCAGTTCTTC. This codes for CATSAADRVANEQFF.

The genes are TRBV6-5 and TRBJ2-5, with D tentatively TRBD2 (5 bases). The last part of the DNA fits TRBJ2-7 better; the J call may be wrong. Germline values: CDR1 MNHEY, CDR2 SVGAGI. The CDR3 is 14 amino acids. CDR3 region: CASSYGGNTYEQYF. CDR3 DNA: TGTGCCAGCAGTTACGGAGGTAACACCTACGAGCAGTACTTC.

V usage is TRBV6-6 and J usage is TRBJ2-2; D may match TRBD1 or TRBD2 (5 bases each). CDR1 is MNHNY, CDR2 SVGAGI, per germline (reference sequence). The V end lost 5 bases, the J end lost 1 base, and 14 bases lay between the germline ends. The length of the CDR3 is 16 residues. In DNA form, the CDR3 reads TGTGCCAGCAGTCTCCCCGGGGCAGTGAACACCGGGGAGCTGTTTTTT. The encoded protein is CASSLPGAVNTGELFF.

This clonotype has a handful of counts. V is TRBV19 and J is TRBJ2-5; TRBD1 matches at 7 bases. Germline CDR1 and CDR2: LNHDA and SQIVND (reference sequence). The CDR3 loop spans 13 amino acids. J was trimmed by 2 bases and V by 7 bases; bases with no gene match: 4. The CDR3 loop is CASKGRGQETQYF. In DNA form, the CDR3 reads TGTGCCAGTAAGGGCAGGGGGCAAGAGACCCAGTACTTC.

This clonotype was seen more than once but under ten times. The chain carries TRBV5-1 and TRBJ2-2; 7 bases line up with TRBD1. Germline CDR1 reads SGHRS; CDR2 reads YFSETQ. The junction had 4 bases not matched to a gene; V was cut back by 8 bases and J by 3 bases. The CDR3 runs 13 residues. The CDR3 loop reads CASRGQDTGELFF. The CDR3 DNA reads as TGCGCCAGTAGGGGGCAGGACACCGGGGAGCTGTTTTTT.

V gene TRBV25-1 combines with J gene TRBJ1-6; no firm D call. The CDR3 covers 15 residues. The V and J ends lost 3 bases and 7 bases respectively, with 13 bases between them. The germline gives CDR1 MGHDK, CDR2 SYGVNS. The CDR3 sequence is CASSDRGGPNSPLHF. The DNA of the CDR3 is TGTGCCAGCAGTGATCGGGGTGGACCGAATTCACCCCTCCACTTT.

The J gene is TRBJ2-3, the V gene TRBV30, with TRBD2 identical over 10 bases. Germline V gene lookup returns CDR1 GTSNPN and CDR2 SVGIG (reference sequence). V lost 5 bases to trimming and J lost 6 bases; unmatched junction nucleotides: 5. This CDR3 is built from 13 residues. This CDR3 reads CAWEAGGPDTQYF. The CDR3 DNA is TGTGCCTGGGAAGCGGGGGGGCCCGATACGCAGTATTTT.

This clonotype was detected a few times. The chain joins TRBV6-6 to TRBJ1-4; 9 nucleotides agree with TRBD1. This CDR3 spans 15 amino acids. CDR1 is MNHNY and CDR2 is SVGAGI in the germline V gene (reference sequence). The V segment lost 5 bases and the J segment 4 bases; nucleotides outside the gene matches: 5. CDR3 region: CASSTGTGINEKLFF. The CDR3 DNA follows: TGTGCCAGCAGTACAGGGACAGGGATTAATGAAAAACTGTTTTTT.

The chain carries TRBV11-2 and TRBJ2-1; 10 bases are a match to TRBD2. The J segment lost 4 bases and the V segment lost 5 bases, leaving 5 bases of the junction unmatched. Germline V gene lookup returns CDR1 SGHAT and CDR2 FQNNGV. This CDR3 spans 15 amino acids. Here the CDR3 reads CASSHTSGVYNEQFF. CDR3 sequence (DNA): TGTGCCAGCAGCCATACTAGCGGGGTGTACAATGAGCAGTTCTTC.

For the CDR3, the DNA is TGTGCCAGCAGCCAAATCGGACAATCCCCCAATGGCTACACCTTC. Translating it yields CASSQIGQSPNGYTF. The rearrangement uses TRBV3-1 and TRBJ1-2; tentatively, D is TRBD1 (5 bases). This CDR3 spans 15 amino acids. Between the trimmed V and J ends, which lost 2 bases and 6 bases, there was a span of 16 bases. Looked up from germline, CDR1 is LGHDT and CDR2 is YNNKEL (reference sequence).

The table lists this clonotype with a few counts. The chain is built from TRBV7-2 and TRBJ2-7, with D uncertain. The length of the CDR3 is 13 residues. From germline, CDR1 is SGHTA and CDR2 FQGNSA. The V end was cut by 3 bases, the J end by 3 bases, with 9 bases between. Written as DNA, the CDR3 is TGTGCCAGCAGCTTCTGGTCCGGCTACGAGCAGTACTTC. As protein: CASSFWSGYEQYF.

The gene calls are TRBV11-2 and TRBJ1-2; the D gene is possibly TRBD1 (5 bases). Trimming left V 5 bases short and J 3 bases short, with 10 bases between. The CDR3 contains 13 residues. Germline V gene data show CDR1 as SGHAT and CDR2 as FQNNGV. CDR3 bases: TGTGCCAGCAGCCAGGGCCTACACTATGGCTACACCTTC. This encodes CASSQGLHYGYTF.

This chain uses TRBV6-5 with TRBJ1-1, with 9 nucleotides matching TRBD1. Germline V gene data show CDR1 as MNHEY and CDR2 as SVGAGI. The CDR3 is 14 residues long. V shed 4 bases and J 5 bases; nucleotides not matched to a gene: 5. The CDR3 DNA sequence: TGTGCCAGCAGTTTGACAGGGGGTTTAACTGAAGCTTTCTTT. Translating gives CASSLTGGLTEAFF.

The V and J genes are TRBV12-3 or TRBV12-4 and TRBJ1-1; D is perhaps TRBD1 (6 bases). V was cut by 5 bases and J by 4 bases, with 11 bases left in between. This CDR3 is 13 amino acids long. This CDR3 is CASSRTVSTEAFF. The CDR3 DNA is TGTGCCAGCAGTCGGACAGTGAGCACTGAAGCTTTCTTT.

For this clonotype: A read error may produce the germline difference seen at one junction end. V gene TRBV12-3 or TRBV12-4 combines with J gene TRBJ2-5; D is unresolved. The CDR3 sequence is 14 residues long. The CDR3, as DNA: TGTGTCAGCAGTTTGACTCGAAACCAGGAGACCCAGTACTTC. Amino acids: CVSSLTRNQETQYF.

This chain links TRBV7-3 with TRBJ2-6; D is perhaps TRBD1 (5 bases). The ends were cut back, 1 base at V and 0 bases at J, with 13 bases in the middle. This CDR3 spans 18 amino acids. Germline V gene sequence: CDR1 SGHTA, CDR2 FQGTGA. CDR3 DNA sequence: TGTGCCAGCAGCTTAAACTTGCAGGGCCCCTCTGGGGCCAACGTCCTGACTTTC. As protein: CASSLNLQGPSGANVLTF.

This CDR3 reads CASSLRPRTGGTYGYTF. In DNA, the CDR3 is TGTGCCAGCAGCTTACGGCCGAGGACTGGGGGTACCTATGGCTACACCTTC. The chain recombines TRBV7-2 with TRBJ1-2, with a weak D call TRBD1 (5 bases). The CDR3 length is 17 residues. V lost 2 bases and J 4 bases, leaving 20 bases between the germline ends. In germline, CDR1 is SGHTA, CDR2 FQGNSA.

The V gene is TRBV28, the J gene TRBJ1-2; TRBD1 matches at 7 bases. The CDR3 length is 14 residues. With 6 bases clipped from V and 1 base from J, the junction kept 5 bases outside the gene matches. The germline gives CDR1 MDHEN, CDR2 SYDVKM. The CDR3 spells CASSHRGRNYGYTF. The CDR3 DNA follows: TGTGCCAGCAGCCACAGGGGACGTAACTATGGCTACACCTTC.

The chain has TRBV6-6 and TRBJ2-7; 9 bases map to TRBD1. With V trimmed by 2 bases and J by 2 bases, 7 bases remained unmatched. Germline CDR1 is MNHNY and CDR2 is SVGAGI (reference sequence). There are 16 residues in the CDR3. The CDR3 DNA reads as TGTGCCAGCAGTTACCCCCAGACAGGGGGTGCCTACGAGCAGTACTTC. The encoded protein is CASSYPQTGGAYEQYF.

The chain carries TRBV7-3 and TRBJ1-2; D is possibly TRBD1 (6 bases). The V and J ends lost 4 bases and 1 base respectively, with 13 bases between them. The germline gives CDR1 SGHTA, CDR2 FQGTGA. CDR3 length: 15 amino acids. The CDR3 sequence: CASSSFPGVNYGYTF. CDR3 coding DNA: TGTGCCAGCAGCTCCTTTCCAGGGGTTAACTATGGCTACACCTTC. Filled out from reference TRBV7-3 and TRBJ1-2, the complete variable domain reads GAGVSQTPSNKVTEKGKYVELRCDPISGHTALYWYRQSLGQGPEFLIYFQGTGAADDSGLPNDRFFAVRPEGSVSTLKIQRTERGDSAVYLCASSSFPGVNYGYTFGSGTRLTVV.

V is TRBV29-1 and J is TRBJ2-5; tentative D call: TRBD1 (5 bases). The CDR3 consists of 15 residues. V was trimmed by 7 bases and J by 2 bases, leaving 20 bases between them. The germline CDR1 and CDR2 sequences are SQVTM and ANQGSEA. CDR3 residues: CSANVPPTGQETQYF. CDR3 in DNA: TGCAGCGCCAATGTACCCCCCACAGGTCAAGAGACCCAGTACTTC.

This clonotype occurred a few times. The chain is built from TRBV2 and TRBJ2-1; the D gene is possibly TRBD2 (5 bases). CDR1 and CDR2 (germline): SNHLY, FYNNEI. The CDR3 runs to 15 residues. Trimming pared 10 bases from V and 6 bases from J, leaving 22 bases between. CDR3 amino acids: CATDKEGPTPNEQFF. CDR3 in DNA: TGTGCCACCGATAAAGAGGGCCCCACACCCAATGAGCAGTTCTTC.